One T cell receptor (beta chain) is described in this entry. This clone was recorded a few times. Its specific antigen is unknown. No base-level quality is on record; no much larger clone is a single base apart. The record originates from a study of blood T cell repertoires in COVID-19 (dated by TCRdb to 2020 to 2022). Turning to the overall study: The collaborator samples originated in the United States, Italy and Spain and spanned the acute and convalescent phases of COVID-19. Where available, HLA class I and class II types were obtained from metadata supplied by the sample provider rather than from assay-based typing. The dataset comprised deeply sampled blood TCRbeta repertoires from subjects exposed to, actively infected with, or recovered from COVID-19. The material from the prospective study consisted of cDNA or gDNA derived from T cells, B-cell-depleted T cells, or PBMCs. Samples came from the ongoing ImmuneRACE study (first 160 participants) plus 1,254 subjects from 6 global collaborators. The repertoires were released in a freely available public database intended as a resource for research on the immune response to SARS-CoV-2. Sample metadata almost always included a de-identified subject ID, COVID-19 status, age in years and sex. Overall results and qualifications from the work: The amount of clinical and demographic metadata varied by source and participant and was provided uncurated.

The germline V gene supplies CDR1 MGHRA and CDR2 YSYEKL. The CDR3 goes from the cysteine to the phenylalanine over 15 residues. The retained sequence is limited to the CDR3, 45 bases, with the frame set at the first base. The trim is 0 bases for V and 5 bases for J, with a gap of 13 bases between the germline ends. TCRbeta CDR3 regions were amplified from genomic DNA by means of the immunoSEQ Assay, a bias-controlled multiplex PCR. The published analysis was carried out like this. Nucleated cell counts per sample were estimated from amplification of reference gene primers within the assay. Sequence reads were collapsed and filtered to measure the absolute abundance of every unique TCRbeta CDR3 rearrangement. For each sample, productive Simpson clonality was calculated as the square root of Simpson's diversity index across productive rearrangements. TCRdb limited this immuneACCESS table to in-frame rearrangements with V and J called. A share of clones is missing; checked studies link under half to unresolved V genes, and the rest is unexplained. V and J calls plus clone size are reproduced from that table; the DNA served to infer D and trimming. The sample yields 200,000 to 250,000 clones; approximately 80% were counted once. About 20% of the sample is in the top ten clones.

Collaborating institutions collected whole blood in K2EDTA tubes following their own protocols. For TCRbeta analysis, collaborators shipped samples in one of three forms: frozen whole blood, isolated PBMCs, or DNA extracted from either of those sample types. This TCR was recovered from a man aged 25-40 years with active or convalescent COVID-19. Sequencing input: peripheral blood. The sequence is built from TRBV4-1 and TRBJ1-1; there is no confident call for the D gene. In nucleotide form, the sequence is TGCGCCAGCAGCCAAGAGGAGGCCCGGTGGACTGAAGCTTTCTTT. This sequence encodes CASSQEEARWTEAFF.